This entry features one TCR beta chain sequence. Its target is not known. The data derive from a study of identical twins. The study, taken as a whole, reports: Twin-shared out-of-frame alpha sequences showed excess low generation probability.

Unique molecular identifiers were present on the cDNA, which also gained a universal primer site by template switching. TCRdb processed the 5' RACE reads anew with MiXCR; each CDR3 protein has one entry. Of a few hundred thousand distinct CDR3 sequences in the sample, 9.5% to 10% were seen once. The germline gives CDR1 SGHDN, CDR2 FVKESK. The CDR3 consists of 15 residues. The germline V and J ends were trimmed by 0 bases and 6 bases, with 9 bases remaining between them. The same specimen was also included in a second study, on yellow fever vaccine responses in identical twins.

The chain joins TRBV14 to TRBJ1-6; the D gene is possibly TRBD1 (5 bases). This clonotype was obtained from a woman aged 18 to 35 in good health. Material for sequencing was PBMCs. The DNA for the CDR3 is TGTGCCAGCAGCCAAGATTTGGGGGTTAATTCACCCCTCCACTTT. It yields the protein CASSQDLGVNSPLHF. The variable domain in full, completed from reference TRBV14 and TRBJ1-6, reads EAGVTQFPSHSVIEKGQTVTLRCDPISGHDNLYWYRRVMGKEIKFLLHFVKESKQDESGMPNNRFLAERTGGTYSTLKVQPAELEDSGVYFCASSQDLGVNSPLHFGNGTRLTVT.